The 18 T cell receptor beta chains presented below share a single source sample, sequenced in a study of cytomegalovirus exposure and HLA in healthy donors. The PCR was carried out with 60 Vbeta primers and 13 Jbeta primers. Produced via immunoSEQ multiplex PCR; TCRdb's table is partial and in-frame only. The repertoire holds about 55,000 clones, roughly 71% seen once, with around a third in the top ten. Input material: PBMCs. These receptors came from a man aged 40-49 years in good health and CMV-seropositive.

The chain uses TRBV4-1 and TRBJ1-2; D is unresolved. CDR1 and CDR2 (germline): MGHRA, YSYEKL. The CDR3 spans 15 residues. V shed 3 bases and J shed 4 bases, with 15 bases lying between them. The CDR3 coding sequence is TGCGCCAGCAGCCAGTATACAGCACTGACCTATGGCTACACCTTC. Encoded protein: CASSQYTALTYGYTF.

The rearrangement uses TRBV4-1 and TRBJ2-7; TRBD1 agrees at 7 bases. The CDR3 is made up of 15 amino acids. The J segment lost 7 bases and the V segment lost 2 bases, leaving 11 bases of the junction unmatched. The germline gives CDR1 MGHRA, CDR2 YSYEKL. CDR3 nucleotide sequence: TGCGCCAGCAGCCAATCGACAGGGATCTTGGGAGAGCAGTACTTC. Translation gives CASSQSTGILGEQYF.

J is TRBJ1-1 and V is TRBV11-2; 9 nucleotides agree with TRBD1. The CDR3 loop spans 14 amino acids. V trimming: 5 bases; J trimming: 3 bases; junction bases outside the gene matches: 4. Germline assignment: CDR1 SGHAT and CDR2 FQNNGV. In DNA, the CDR3 is TGTGCCAGCAGCCCGGACAGGGGTGACACTGAAGCTTTCTTT. Protein product: CASSPDRGDTEAFF.

This clone was observed once. The rearrangement links TRBV6-6 to TRBJ1-3; tentatively, D is TRBD1 (6 bases). V was trimmed by 7 bases and J by 4 bases, leaving 14 bases between them. The CDR3 is 14 amino acids. The germline V gene has CDR1 MNHNY and CDR2 SVGAGI (reference sequence). CDR3 sequence: CASKNRDKGNTIYF. CDR3 in DNA: TGTGCCAGCAAGAACCGGGACAAGGGAAACACCATATATTTT.

Remarks on this clone: The junction shows a germline mismatch at one end, possibly a read error. The chain couples TRBV29-1 to TRBJ1-5; D unclear. Germline V lookup: CDR1 SQVTM, CDR2 ANQGSEA. The CDR3 is 13 amino acids. The DNA of the CDR3 is TGCAGCGTGGAAGTGGCGGGTGACCAGCCCCAGCATTTT. Translation: CSVEVAGDQPQHF.

The J gene is TRBJ1-4, the V gene TRBV5-1; 9 bases agree with TRBD1. Germline V gene sequence: CDR1 SGHRS, CDR2 YFSETQ. CDR3 length: 14 amino acids. V lost 3 bases and J lost 10; bases outside the gene matches: 7. DNA of the CDR3: TGCGCCAGCAGCTCCGGGACAGGGAGTGGAAAACTGTTTTTT. Translated, it gives CASSSGTGSGKLFF. Complete variable domain (other parts from reference TRBV5-1 and TRBJ1-4): KAGVTQTPRYLIKTRGQQVTLSCSPISGHRSVSWYQQTPGQGLQFLFEYFSETQRNKGNFPGRFSGRQFSNSRSEMNVSTLELGDSALYLCASSSGTGSGKLFFGSGTQLSVL.

J is TRBJ1-2 and V is TRBV30; 8 positions agree with TRBD1. Germline CDR1 is GTSNPN and CDR2 is SVGIG (reference sequence). This CDR3 contains 14 residues. The ends lost 3 bases at V and 5 bases at J; junction bases unmatched: 8. The CDR3 coding sequence is TGTGCCTGGAGGCTCGACAGGGGCGTTTATGGCTACACCTTC. This sequence encodes CAWRLDRGVYGYTF.

In its sample, this clone was seen a few times. The chain joins TRBV7-2 to TRBJ2-2; D is uncertain. The V gene's germline CDR1 is SGHTA and CDR2 FQGNSA. Trimming shortened V by 2 bases and J by 5 bases, and 9 bases separated the two germline ends. The CDR3 loop spans 14 amino acids. The CDR3 DNA reads TGTGCCAGCAGCTTAACAAAAGCGACCGGGGAGCTGTTTTTT. It translates to CASSLTKATGELFF.

CDR3 coding DNA: TGTGCCAGCAGCTTGGGGGACAGTGTAACTGAAGCTTTCTTT. Protein sequence: CASSLGDSVTEAFF. The J gene is TRBJ1-1, the V gene TRBV5-8, with 7 bases fitting TRBD1. The CDR3 loop spans 14 amino acids. V shed 0 bases, J shed 5 bases, and the junction held 4 bases outside the gene matches. Germline V gives CDR1 SGHTS, CDR2 YDEGEE.

This clone was observed a single time. The chain uses TRBV25-1 and TRBJ1-2; 9 nucleotides line up with TRBD1. The ends lost 5 bases at V and 8 bases at J; junction bases unmatched: 6. The length of the CDR3 is 13 residues. CDR1 is MGHDK, CDR2 SYGVNS, per germline. CDR3 DNA sequence: TGTGCCAGCAGTAAGGGACAGGGAGGAGGCTACACCTTC. Its translation: CASSKGQGGGYTF.

V is TRBV2 and J is TRBJ1-1; 7 positions match TRBD1. Trimming removed 6 bases from V and 1 base from J; junction bases left unmatched: 5. Germline CDR1 SNHLY, CDR2 FYNNEI. The CDR3 is 14 amino acids. The CDR3 sequence is CASSETGWNTEAFF. CDR3 DNA sequence: TGTGCCAGCAGCGAGACAGGGTGGAACACTGAAGCTTTCTTT.

The chain couples TRBV10-1 to TRBJ2-1; 10 bases line up with TRBD1. Trimming removed 6 bases from V and 3 bases from J; junction bases left unmatched: 8. CDR1 and CDR2 from the germline V gene are WNHNN and SYGVQD (reference sequence). The length of the CDR3 is 16 residues. CDR3 amino acids: CASSYDRDRGYNEQFF. The CDR3 DNA reads as TGCGCCAGCAGCTATGACCGGGACAGGGGCTACAATGAGCAGTTCTTC.

The chain has TRBV9 and TRBJ2-7, with D tentatively TRBD1 (6 bases). The CDR3 extends over 14 amino acids. Trimming left V 3 bases short and J 3 bases short, with 13 bases between. Germline V gene data show CDR1 as SGDLS and CDR2 as YYNGEE. CDR3 bases: TGTGCCAGCAGCGACCGGGACAAAGACTACGAGCAGTACTTC. Its protein is CASSDRDKDYEQYF.

V usage is TRBV29-1 and J usage is TRBJ2-7; D perhaps matches TRBD1 (6 bases). Germline lookup yields CDR1 SQVTM and CDR2 ANQGSEA. This CDR3 is built from 13 residues. Trimming removed 2 bases from V and 3 bases from J, with 11 bases in between. The CDR3 region has the DNA TGCAGCGTTGAACTTCCCAGGGGCTACGAGCAGTACTTC. This translates into CSVELPRGYEQYF.

This clone was observed a handful of times. The V call is TRBV4-2, the J call TRBJ1-6; TRBD1 aligns across 8 bases. Germline V gives CDR1 LGHNA, CDR2 YNFKEQ. V trimming: 4 bases; J trimming: 7 bases; junction bases outside the gene matches: 9. The CDR3 length is 16 residues. The CDR3: CASSPDRGEGNSPLHF. CDR3 nucleotides: TGTGCCAGCAGCCCCGACAGGGGAGAGGGAAATTCACCCCTCCACTTT.

This chain joins TRBV7-2 and TRBJ1-1; no clear D. The CDR3 runs 15 residues. V shed 2 bases and J shed 3 bases, with 13 bases lying between them. CDR1 and CDR2 (germline): SGHTA, FQGNSA. The CDR3 nucleotides read TGTGCCAGCAGCTTAAACCACGTTCTACACACTGAAGCTTTCTTT. Translation gives CASSLNHVLHTEAFF.

This clone was counted a single time. The chain uses TRBV5-1 and TRBJ1-1, with D possibly being TRBD1 (6 bases). CDR3 size: 14 residues. The germline V and J ends were trimmed by 4 bases and 7 bases, with 17 bases remaining between them. The germline CDR1 and CDR2 sequences are SGHRS and YFSETQ. The CDR3 loop is CASSGLTGALEAFF. The DNA of the CDR3 is TGCGCCAGCAGCGGATTGACAGGAGCCCTTGAAGCTTTCTTT.

The rearrangement links TRBV28 to TRBJ2-5; TRBD2 is a possible D gene (5 bases). This CDR3 has 13 residues. Trimming removed 2 bases at V and 3 bases at J, with 7 bases between. Germline assignment: CDR1 MDHEN and CDR2 SYDVKM. As DNA, the CDR3 is TGTGCCAGCAGTTTAACTAGAGAAGAGACCCAGTACTTC. Its translation is CASSLTREETQYF.